This T cell receptor beta chain appears in the sequencing data of a study of blood T cell repertoires in COVID-19. Libraries were prepared by immunoSEQ multiplex PCR; TCRdb keeps only in-frame clonotypes and omits some of them. The sample lists some 390,000 clones, 89% occurring once. Germline CDR1 reads SGHRS; CDR2 reads YFSETQ. J was trimmed by 4 bases and V by 4 bases; bases with no gene match: 4. This CDR3 contains 13 residues. The chain joins TRBV5-1 to TRBJ1-1; 7 nucleotides match TRBD1. This TCR came from a woman between 40 and 55 years old with COVID-19, enrolled during active disease. What was sequenced was peripheral blood. CDR3 DNA sequence: TGCGCCAGCAGCCAGGGACAGTCCACTGAAGCTTTCTTT. This gives the protein CASSQGQSTEAFF.